This T cell receptor beta chain was observed in a study of CD8 T cells in ankylosing spondylitis. General study results and limits: Roughly 8 highly homologous variants formed a TCR beta motif that appeared characteristic of ankylosing spondylitis blood. Both synovial fluid and blood in reactive arthritis had previously been reported to carry some motif variants.

TCRdb passed the 5' RACE reads through MiXCR, listing each CDR3 protein once. The sample holds about 800,000 distinct CDR3 sequences, approximately 12% seen once. With respect to this clonotype: The target antigen is unknown.

The CDR3 consists of 14 residues. V gave up 6 bases and J gave up 1 base, with 12 bases separating them. Germline V CDR1 and CDR2: MNHNS, SASEGT. This chain connects TRBV6-1 to TRBJ1-2; D perhaps matches TRBD1 (5 bases). The sample taken for sequencing was blood, either unsorted or a sorted T cell fraction (not recorded which). This clonotype was sampled from a male donor with ankylosing spondylitis. The CDR3 spells CASRPGARNYGYTF. The DNA for the CDR3 is TGTGCCAGCAGGCCCGGGGCCCGTAACTATGGCTACACCTTC.